A single sample gave rise to the 5 T cell receptor beta chains below, sequenced in a study of T cell changes during pregnancy in multiple sclerosis. Data came from immunoSEQ multiplex PCR; TCRdb stores just in-frame clones and leaves some out. The table includes some 40,000 clones, 94% detected once. The sample here was CD4+ T cells from peripheral blood mononuclear cells, taken in the second trimester of pregnancy. Receptor source: a female donor with multiple sclerosis, enrolled in a pregnancy study.

The rearrangement joins TRBV2 to TRBJ1-4; TRBD1 aligns across 7 bases. Losses at the gene ends were 4 bases for V and 7 bases for J; bases not matched to a gene: 9. From germline, CDR1 is SNHLY and CDR2 FYNNEI. CDR3 length equals 15 residues. CDR3 in amino acids: CASSGYRGEGEKLFF. The CDR3 bases are TGTGCCAGCAGTGGATACAGGGGTGAGGGTGAAAAACTGTTTTTT.

This rearrangement joins TRBV18 to TRBJ1-1; D possibly corresponds to TRBD1 (5 bases). Trimming stripped 4 bases from V and 5 bases from J, with 8 bases between. CDR1 and CDR2 from the germline V gene are KGHSH and LQKENI. This CDR3 spans 12 amino acids. The CDR3 sequence is CASSQGWTEAFF. The CDR3 DNA reads TGTGCCAGCTCACAGGGGTGGACTGAAGCTTTCTTT.

This clone has a single count. CDR3 amino acids: CASRLDTDRSPLHF. CDR3 coding DNA: TGTGCCAGCAGATTGGACACAGACAGGTCACCCCTCCACTTT. This chain uses TRBV2 with TRBJ1-6, with a possible D match to TRBD1 (6 bases). V gave up 6 bases and J gave up 10 bases, with 16 bases separating them. The length of the CDR3 is 14 residues. Germline V gives CDR1 SNHLY, CDR2 FYNNEI.

The rearrangement links TRBV6-1 to TRBJ1-5; D is perhaps TRBD1 (6 bases). The CDR3 has 18 amino acids. Germline-derived CDR1 and CDR2 are MNHNS and SASEGT. V gave up 4 bases and J gave up 0 bases, with 19 bases separating them. For the CDR3, the DNA is TGTGCCAGCAGTGGACTACAGGGATGGGGCTATAGCAATCAGCCCCAGCATTTT. This gives the protein CASSGLQGWGYSNQPQHF.

The rearrangement joins TRBV7-8 to TRBJ1-4; 7 positions match TRBD1. V lost 6 bases, J lost 2 bases, and 15 bases stayed unmatched. There are 18 residues in the CDR3. Germline lookup yields CDR1 SGHVS and CDR2 FQNEAQ. The CDR3 DNA is TGTGCCAGCAGTAGAGGGGGCAGCGAACCCGTCACTAATGAAAAACTGTTTTTT. Translation: CASSRGGSEPVTNEKLFF.